The clone carrying this T cell receptor beta chain was observed at least ten times. Its antigen is currently unknown. Germline loops: CDR1 SGHTA, CDR2 FQGNSA. With V trimmed by 5 bases and J by 3 bases, 5 bases remained unmatched. The length of the CDR3 is 15 residues. This sample is part of a study of cytomegalovirus exposure and HLA in healthy donors. The study's findings and limits: V- and J-gene trimming of TCR beta was linked (in a later analysis) to a missense DCLRE1C variant. Fewer than 20,000 TCR beta sequences were associated with HLA alleles at 0.05 false discovery rate in a later analysis.

Researchers ran the PCR with 60 Vbeta and 13 Jbeta primers. Repertoires were generated with immunoSEQ multiplex PCR, while TCRdb's copy carries only in-frame clones and drops some. Here the sample spans approximately 130,000 clones, about 8.6% being singletons. The sequencing input was PBMCs. The source of this sequence is a woman between 35 and 50 years old in good health and CMV-seropositive. V gene TRBV7-2 combines with J gene TRBJ2-3; TRBD2 matches 10 bases. CDR3 coding DNA: TGTGCCAGCAGCCCGCGGGGACTAGCGACAGATACGCAGTATTTT. The encoded protein is CASSPRGLATDTQYF.